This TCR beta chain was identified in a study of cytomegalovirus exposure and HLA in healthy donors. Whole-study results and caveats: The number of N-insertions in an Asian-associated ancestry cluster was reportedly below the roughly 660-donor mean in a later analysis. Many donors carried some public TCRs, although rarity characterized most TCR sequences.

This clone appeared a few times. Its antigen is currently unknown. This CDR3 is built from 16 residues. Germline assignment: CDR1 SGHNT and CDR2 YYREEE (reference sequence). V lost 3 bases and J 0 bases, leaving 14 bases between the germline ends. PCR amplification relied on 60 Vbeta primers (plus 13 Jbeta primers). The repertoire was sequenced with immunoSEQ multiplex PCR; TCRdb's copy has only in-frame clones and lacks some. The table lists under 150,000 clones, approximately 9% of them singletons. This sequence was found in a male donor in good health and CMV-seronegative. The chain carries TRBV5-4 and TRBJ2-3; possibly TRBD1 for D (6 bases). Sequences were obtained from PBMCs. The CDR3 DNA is TGTGCCAGCAGCTCCTCCGGGACACCTAGCACAGATACGCAGTATTTT. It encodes CASSSSGTPSTDTQYF.